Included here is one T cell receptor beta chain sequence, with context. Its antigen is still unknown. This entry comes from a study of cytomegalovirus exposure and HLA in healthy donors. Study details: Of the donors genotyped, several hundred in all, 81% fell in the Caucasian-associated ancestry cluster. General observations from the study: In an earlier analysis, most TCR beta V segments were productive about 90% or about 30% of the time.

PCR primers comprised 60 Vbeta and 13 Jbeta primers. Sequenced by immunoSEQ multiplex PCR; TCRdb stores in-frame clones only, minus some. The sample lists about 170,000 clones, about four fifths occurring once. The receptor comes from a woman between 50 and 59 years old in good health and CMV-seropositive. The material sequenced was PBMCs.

CDR3 amino acids: CASSYSWVSGGSSNYGYTF. The CDR3 DNA is TGTGCCAGCAGCTACTCTTGGGTCTCAGGAGGGAGCAGCAACTATGGCTACACCTTC. This rearrangement joins TRBV7-2 to TRBJ1-2; no firm D call. Germline V gene data show CDR1 as SGHTA and CDR2 as FQGNSA. V dropped 4 bases and J dropped 2 bases, with 26 bases sitting between them. The CDR3 sequence is 19 residues long.